Below, 3 T cell receptor beta chains from the same sample are listed, as sequenced in a study of blood T cells in healthy people across ages. A sample-barcoded 5' primer and a J-beta primer mix were used in a second PCR of about 6 to 12 cycles. One entry per CDR3 protein, called by TCRdb with MiXCR from the 5' RACE reads. The sample records 980,000 or so distinct CDR3 sequences, 48% being singletons. The sequenced material came from blood. The source of these receptors is a man younger than 40 in good health.

The V call is TRBV30, the J call TRBJ1-5; 7 bases fit TRBD1. The V gene end was trimmed by 3 bases and the J gene end by 0 bases; junction bases not matched to a gene: 11. Germline V gene sequence: CDR1 GTSNPN, CDR2 SVGIG (reference sequence). The CDR3 has 17 residues. The DNA for the CDR3 is TGTGCCTGGAGCGCCGGGACAGCCCTTCTTAGCAATCAGCCCCAGCATTTT. It translates to CAWSAGTALLSNQPQHF.

The chain is built from TRBV4-2 and TRBJ2-5; unclear D gene. The CDR3 extends over 17 amino acids. V was clipped by 5 bases and J by 5 bases, with 24 bases between them. Germline CDR1 LGHNA, CDR2 YNFKEQ. CDR3 sequence reads: CASSSLDALPIGETQYF. CDR3 nucleotides: TGTGCCAGCAGCTCACTGGACGCGCTACCGATAGGGGAGACCCAGTACTTC.

The rearrangement joins TRBV6-6 to TRBJ2-5; TRBD2 agrees at 11 bases. The V and J ends lost 7 bases and 11 bases, in that order; junction bases with no gene match: 15. The CDR3 has 15 amino acids. The germline V gene encodes CDR1 MNHNY and CDR2 SVGAGI (reference sequence). The CDR3 DNA is TGTGCCAGCACCCCCATAGCGGGGGGGCGTAATGAGCAGTACTTC. Residues: CASTPIAGGRNEQYF.